This T cell receptor beta chain emerged from a study of T-cell reconstitution after alpha-beta-depleted transplantation in children. General study results and limits: A year had passed since transplant, and T-cell counts and diversity by then came mostly from newly produced T cells. Reported findings indicate that, about two months after transplant, alpha-beta T cells came from several hundred expanded clones, which were derived from non-depleted graft cells. High day-60 TCRbeta diversity in some patients came from surviving recipient T cells and thymic progenitors.

A library of TCRbeta sequences, prepared with unique molecular identifiers, was generated. TCRdb recomputed calls from the PCR reads with MiXCR, one row per CDR3 protein. Of roughly 30,000 distinct CDR3 sequences listed, about 6.7% are singletons. This clonotype showed up many times. Its antigen is not known. V was shortened by 9 bases and J by 5 bases, with 13 bases between the two germline ends. Germline CDR1 is MDHEN and CDR2 is SYDVKM. The CDR3 consists of 12 residues. The sequence was obtained from a child under three years old who had a stem cell transplant for acute myeloid leukemia, so the T cells may come from the graft donor. The material sequenced was peripheral blood, taken 60 days after TCRalphabeta/CD19-depleted stem cell transplant. The chain employs TRBV28 and TRBJ1-1; D remains ambiguous. The DNA for the CDR3 is TGTGCCAGTGGTAGTAAAGGTACTGAAGCTTTCTTT. Residues: CASGSKGTEAFF.